The T cell receptor beta chain described here comes from a study of CD8+ T cells in alopecia areata. Study context: Treatment of the treated patients consisted of oral tofacitinib, 5 to 10 mg twice daily. General study results and limits: Normal scalp showed lower clonality than lesional scalp, especially alopecia totalis/universalis.

RNA, once extracted, was reverse transcribed into cDNA for use as the sequencing template. The assay was immunoSEQ multiplex PCR, and TCRdb's table has in-frame clones only and misses some. This table has about 190,000 clones, more than 55% appearing once. Germline V gene sequence: CDR1 LGHNA, CDR2 YNFKEQ. CDR3 length equals 15 residues. The V gene lost 0 bases and the J gene lost 0 bases, with 6 bases spanning the gap. Stated treatment: oral pan-JAK inhibitor, 5-10 mg twice daily. Peripheral blood and lesional scalp punch biopsies were taken from alopecia areata patients. Worth noting for this clone: Its antigen is not identified.

The rearrangement links TRBV4-2 to TRBJ1-3, with no clear D. Here the sequenced sample was CD4+ T cells sorted from blood, taken at week 4, from a patient treated with tofacitinib. The TCR was taken from a human donor with alopecia areata. CDR3 sequence reads: CASSQEGVSGNTIYF. In DNA form, the CDR3 reads TGTGCCAGCAGCCAAGAAGGCGTCTCTGGAAACACCATATATTTT.